This T cell receptor (beta chain) was recovered during a study of shared clonotypes between healthy human individuals. Study-wide findings and caveats: Generally, naive subsets came out with larger estimated richness than memory subsets.

In germline, CDR1 is SGHNT, CDR2 YENEEA. The length of the CDR3 is 13 residues. Trimming pared 3 bases from V and 2 bases from J, leaving 5 bases between. To note about this clone: The antigen remains undetermined.

The data were produced by immunoSEQ multiplex PCR, yet TCRdb's version contains in-frame clones alone and is incomplete. The sample consists of some 2.3 million clones, approximately 93% of them appearing once. The clonotype was recovered from a man in his late teens or twenties in good health. Some clones in this sample may be carry-over from other donors' samples. V and J are TRBV11-3 and TRBJ1-3; D remains ambiguous. What was sequenced was naive CD4+ T cells from PBMCs. Stated subset: CD45RA+ positively selected. The CDR3 region is CASSFTAGNTIYF. CDR3 in DNA: TGTGCCAGCAGCTTCACAGCTGGAAACACCATATATTTT.